What follows are 25 T cell receptor beta chains derived from one specimen sequenced in a study of blood T cell repertoires in COVID-19. Assay: immunoSEQ multiplex PCR; the TCRdb copy retains only in-frame clones and omits some. The data hold 200,000 to 300,000 clones, with roughly 80% observed a single time. Sequenced sample: peripheral blood. These receptors all stem from a woman aged 18-29 years with acute or convalescent COVID-19.

This clone was counted at least ten times. The V gene is TRBV30, the J gene TRBJ1-1, with TRBD1 identical over 9 bases. The CDR3 runs to 17 residues. J lost 3 bases, V lost 0 bases, and 11 bases had no gene match. The germline V gene has CDR1 GTSNPN and CDR2 SVGIG (reference sequence). The CDR3 DNA follows: TGTGCCTGGAGTGTAGACCACAGGGGGCGCAGGTACACTGAAGCTTTCTTT. Translating gives CAWSVDHRGRRYTEAFF.

The chain is built from TRBV5-1 and TRBJ2-1, with D maybe TRBD1 (6 bases). CDR3 length: 15 amino acids. The germline V and J ends were trimmed by 0 bases and 4 bases, with 11 bases remaining between them. Germline values: CDR1 SGHRS, CDR2 YFSETQ. The CDR3 DNA reads TGCGCCAGCAGCTTGGCGGGGACAATGTACAATGAGCAGTTCTTC. Its protein product is CASSLAGTMYNEQFF.

The chain uses TRBV5-1 and TRBJ2-7; TRBD1 might be the D (6 bases). The V gene's germline CDR1 is SGHRS and CDR2 YFSETQ. Trimming left V 4 bases short and J 3 bases short, with 17 bases between. This CDR3 has 15 amino acids. The CDR3 here is CASSDRDNPFYEQYF. The CDR3 DNA sequence: TGCGCCAGCAGCGACCGGGACAACCCTTTCTACGAGCAGTACTTC.

This clone was detected only a few times. The genes are TRBV7-2 and TRBJ2-1, with D maybe TRBD2 (5 bases). Germline values: CDR1 SGHTA, CDR2 FQGNSA. The CDR3 loop spans 14 amino acids. The V end lost 4 bases, the J end lost 8 bases, and 15 bases lay between the germline ends. CDR3 nucleotide sequence: TGTGCCAGCAGCTCGCGACGGGGTCTCGATGAGCAGTTCTTC. Translated, it gives CASSSRRGLDEQFF.

The chain combines TRBV27 with TRBJ2-3, with 14 bases fitting TRBD2. Germline values: CDR1 MNHEY, CDR2 SMNVEV (reference sequence). This CDR3 has 19 residues. V was pared by 5 bases and J by 2 bases, with 12 bases of the junction left unmatched. DNA of the CDR3: TGTGCCAGCAGTCTTCTGACTAGCGGGAGGGAAAGTAACACAGATACGCAGTATTTT. Amino acid sequence: CASSLLTSGRESNTDTQYF.

This clone appeared a single time. CDR3 sequence (DNA): TGCAGCGCCCCGGCTCAGGGTGATTCCTACGAGCAGTACTTC. Amino acid sequence: CSAPAQGDSYEQYF. This chain links TRBV29-1 with TRBJ2-7; D is possibly TRBD1 (5 bases). Germline lookup yields CDR1 SQVTM and CDR2 ANQGSEA. Trimming cost V 7 bases and J 1 base, with 17 bases left between them. The CDR3 consists of 14 residues.

This rearrangement joins TRBV11-2 to TRBJ1-2; unclear D gene. CDR3 length: 14 amino acids. Germline V CDR1 and CDR2: SGHAT, FQNNGV. V gave up 4 bases and J gave up 4 bases, with 13 bases separating them. This CDR3 is CASSSAGSSYGYTF. In DNA, the CDR3 is TGTGCCAGCAGCTCCGCCGGGTCGTCCTATGGCTACACCTTC.

The chain is built from TRBV9 and TRBJ2-1; the D gene is possibly TRBD2 (5 bases). V lost 0 bases to trimming and J lost 4 bases, with 14 bases between them. This CDR3 is built from 16 residues. Looked up from germline, CDR1 is SGDLS and CDR2 is YYNGEE. The CDR3 nucleotides are TGTGCCAGCAGCGTAGAAGTCAGTTGGGAGTACAATGAGCAGTTCTTC. Translated, it gives CASSVEVSWEYNEQFF.

This chain joins TRBV2 and TRBJ1-2; TRBD1 aligns across 7 bases. The germline gives CDR1 SNHLY, CDR2 FYNNEI. The trim removed 7 bases at V and 0 bases at J, leaving 8 bases unmatched. This CDR3 has 15 amino acids. The CDR3 region is CASKGGQAANYGYTF. CDR3 DNA sequence: TGTGCCAGCAAAGGAGGACAGGCTGCTAACTATGGCTACACCTTC.

This clone was seen more than once but under ten times. Other DNA sequences of this sample code for an identical CDR3. The gene calls are TRBV9 and TRBJ2-5; 7 bases are shared with TRBD2. Germline trimming cut 0 bases from V and 4 bases from J; bases unmatched to any gene: 3. Per the germline V gene, CDR1 is SGDLS and CDR2 is YYNGEE. The CDR3 has 14 residues. The CDR3 loop reads CASSVGGRGETQYF. The CDR3 nucleotides read TGTGCCAGCAGCGTAGGTGGGAGGGGAGAGACCCAGTACTTC.

This chain links TRBV7-2 with TRBJ1-1; 7 bases align to TRBD1. V lost 5 bases, J lost 3 bases, and 9 bases stayed unmatched. Germline V lookup: CDR1 SGHTA, CDR2 FQGNSA. The CDR3 covers 15 residues. CDR3 in amino acids: CASSPKDRPYTEAFF. In nucleotides, the CDR3 is TGTGCCAGCAGCCCCAAGGACAGGCCCTACACTGAAGCTTTCTTT.

This chain connects TRBV7-9 to TRBJ2-7, with 9 bases matching TRBD1. Germline-derived CDR1 and CDR2 are SEHNR and FQNEAQ (reference sequence). The CDR3 has 15 amino acids. J was trimmed by 6 bases and V by 5 bases; bases with no gene match: 11. Written as DNA, the CDR3 is TGTGCCAGCAGCCAAACGAACAACAGGGGGCGCGAGCAGTACTTC. Translated, it gives CASSQTNNRGREQYF.

The CDR3 region is CASSPGLGSHYGYTF. The CDR3 DNA reads as TGTGCCAGCAGCCCAGGGTTGGGGTCTCACTATGGCTACACCTTC. The rearrangement links TRBV27 to TRBJ1-2; weak D call: TRBD1 (5 bases). Deletions cut 6 bases from V and 3 bases from J, with 17 bases between. This CDR3 region has 15 residues. Germline CDR1 MNHEY, CDR2 SMNVEV (reference sequence).

This clone was seen only once. The CDR3 reads CASSPALNRDKLSPLHF. Written as DNA, the CDR3 is TGCGCCAGCAGCCCGGCATTAAACCGGGACAAGTTATCACCCCTCCACTTT. This sequence joins TRBV5-1 and TRBJ1-6, with a possible D match to TRBD1 (6 bases). CDR1 is SGHRS, CDR2 YFSETQ, per germline. V was shortened by 4 bases and J by 10 bases, with 24 bases between the two germline ends. The CDR3 consists of 17 residues.

V gene TRBV7-2 combines with J gene TRBJ2-3; D call uncertain. Trimming removed 0 bases from V and 0 bases from J, with 7 bases in between. Germline values: CDR1 SGHTA, CDR2 FQGNSA. This CDR3 contains 15 residues. DNA for the CDR3: TGTGCCAGCAGCTTAGCGGCAGTCAGCACAGATACGCAGTATTTT. It translates to CASSLAAVSTDTQYF.

V and J are TRBV3-1 (or the pseudogene TRBV3-2) and TRBJ1-2; a possible D gene is TRBD1 (6 bases). Looked up from germline, CDR1 is LGHDT and CDR2 is YNNKEL (reference sequence). The V gene lost 0 bases and the J gene lost 8 bases, with 16 bases spanning the gap. The CDR3 contains 15 residues. DNA for the CDR3: TGTGCCAGCAGCCAAGATCCATCAGGGGAGGGGGGCTACACCTTC. Residues: CASSQDPSGEGGYTF.

This chain uses TRBV24-1 with TRBJ2-2; D is possibly TRBD1 (5 bases). From germline, CDR1 is KGHDR and CDR2 SFDVKD. This CDR3 spans 14 amino acids. V shed 3 bases and J shed 4 bases, with 8 bases lying between them. The CDR3 protein is CATSDGQGTGELFF. Here the CDR3 DNA reads TGTGCCACCAGTGATGGCCAGGGCACCGGGGAGCTGTTTTTT.

CDR3 coding DNA: TGTGCCAGTAGACAGGGGGCCGCAACTAATGAAAAACTGTTTTTT. Amino acid sequence: CASRQGAATNEKLFF. The chain has TRBV19 and TRBJ1-4, with 9 bases identical to TRBD1. CDR1 LNHDA and CDR2 SQIVND come from the germline V gene (reference sequence). This CDR3 has 15 residues. Trimming at V came to 6 bases and at J to 0 bases, leaving 2 bases not matched to a gene.

This clone occurred once. The J gene is TRBJ1-2, the V gene TRBV5-4; 9 bases are a match to TRBD1. CDR1 is SGHNT, CDR2 YYREEE, per germline (reference sequence). The CDR3 runs to 15 residues. V lost 3 bases and J lost 2; bases outside the gene matches: 5. CDR3 nucleotides: TGTGCCAGCAGCTCGTTCGACAGGGGGAACTATGGCTACACCTTC. It codes for CASSSFDRGNYGYTF.

The J gene is TRBJ1-5, the V gene TRBV19; possibly TRBD1 for D (6 bases). CDR1 is LNHDA and CDR2 is SQIVND in the germline V gene (reference sequence). Deletions cut 6 bases from V and 9 bases from J, with 18 bases between. The CDR3 is 14 amino acids. In DNA form, the CDR3 reads TGTGCCAGTAGCGCCCAGGGGCTAACGGGGCCCCAGCATTTT. As protein: CASSAQGLTGPQHF.

V and J are TRBV28 and TRBJ1-2, with D hard to call. This CDR3 has 12 amino acids. V was clipped by 8 bases and J by 7 bases, with 14 bases between them. Germline CDR1 is MDHEN and CDR2 is SYDVKM. The CDR3 sequence is CASLGGLGGYTF. Here the CDR3 DNA reads TGTGCCAGCTTAGGCGGGCTTGGTGGCTACACCTTC.

The chain employs TRBV6-5 and TRBJ2-1, with TRBD2 identical over 7 bases. The CDR3 consists of 12 residues. Germline V gene sequence: CDR1 MNHEY, CDR2 SVGAGI. V shed 4 bases and J 7 bases; nucleotides not matched to a gene: 1. The CDR3 nucleotides are TGTGCCAGCAGTTCCGGGGGGAATGAGCAGTTCTTC. Translation: CASSSGGNEQFF.

This clone has just a few counts. The V gene is TRBV11-3, the J gene TRBJ1-2, with unresolved D. Per the germline V gene, CDR1 is SGHNT and CDR2 is YENEEA. There are 11 residues in the CDR3. The V end lost 4 bases, the J end lost 5 bases, and 5 bases lay between the germline ends. The CDR3 DNA sequence: TGTGCCAGCAGCTCAGGTTATGGCTACACCTTC. This translates into CASSSGYGYTF.

The chain has TRBV14 and TRBJ2-3; 8 bases map to TRBD1. This CDR3 has 16 amino acids. CDR1 and CDR2 (germline): SGHDN, FVKESK. Germline trimming cut 1 base from V and 2 bases from J; bases unmatched to any gene: 5. CDR3 amino acids: CASSQVSRGLTDTQYF. The DNA of the CDR3 is TGTGCCAGCAGCCAAGTATCCAGGGGGCTCACAGATACGCAGTATTTT.

The V call is TRBV12-3 or TRBV12-4, the J call TRBJ1-1; possibly TRBD1 for D (6 bases). V shed 5 bases and J shed 4 bases, with 11 bases lying between them. The CDR3 is 13 residues long. In DNA, the CDR3 is TGTGCCAGCAGTCAGGGGTTGCTCACTGAAGCTTTCTTT. It yields the protein CASSQGLLTEAFF.